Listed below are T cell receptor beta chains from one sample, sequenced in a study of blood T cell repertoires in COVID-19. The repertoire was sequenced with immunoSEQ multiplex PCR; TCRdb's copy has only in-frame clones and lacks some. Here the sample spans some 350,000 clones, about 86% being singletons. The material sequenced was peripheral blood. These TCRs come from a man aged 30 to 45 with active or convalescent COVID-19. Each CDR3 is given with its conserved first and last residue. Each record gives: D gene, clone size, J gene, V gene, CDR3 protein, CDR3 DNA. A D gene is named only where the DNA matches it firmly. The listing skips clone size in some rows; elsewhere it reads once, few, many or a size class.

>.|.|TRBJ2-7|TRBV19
CASSLGGLLYEQYF
TGTGCCAGTAGTCTGGGTGGACTACTCTACGAGCAGTACTTC
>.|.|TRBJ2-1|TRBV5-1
CASSSSGAGSYNEQFF
TGCGCCAGCAGCTCCTCTGGCGCCGGGTCCTACAATGAGCAGTTCTTC
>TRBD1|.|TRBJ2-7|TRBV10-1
CASSPDRGYF
TGCGCCAGCTCTCCGGACAGGGGATACTTC
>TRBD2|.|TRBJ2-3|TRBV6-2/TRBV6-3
CASSYGTTLGQYF
TGTGCCAGCAGCTATGGGACTACTTTGGGGCAGTATTTT
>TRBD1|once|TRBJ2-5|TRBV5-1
CASSLLTGAQETQYF
TGCGCCAGCAGCCTACTTACAGGGGCCCAAGAGACCCAGTACTTC
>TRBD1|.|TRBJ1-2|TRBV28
CASGDRGRGYGYTF
TGTGCCAGCGGTGACAGGGGGCGTGGCTATGGCTACACCTTC
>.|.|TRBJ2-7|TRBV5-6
CASSFRQVWYEQYF
TGTGCCAGCAGCTTTCGACAGGTATGGTACGAGCAGTACTTC
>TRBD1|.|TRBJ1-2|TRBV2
CASTDRGLGYTF
TGTGCCAGCACGGACAGGGGGCTCGGCTACACCTTC
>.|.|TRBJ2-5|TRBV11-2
CASSPSGTPQETQYF
TGTGCCAGCAGCCCTTCAGGGACTCCCCAAGAGACCCAGTACTTC
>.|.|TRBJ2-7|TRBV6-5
CASSYEGGLYEQYF
TGTGCCAGCAGTTATGAGGGGGGGCTCTACGAGCAGTACTTC
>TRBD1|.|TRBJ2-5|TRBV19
CASARQGVSVGETQYF
TGTGCCAGTGCAAGACAGGGGGTTTCCGTAGGAGAGACCCAGTACTTC
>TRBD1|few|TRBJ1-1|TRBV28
CASSSGTGVTEAFF
TGTGCCAGCAGTTCCGGGACAGGGGTCACTGAAGCTTTCTTT
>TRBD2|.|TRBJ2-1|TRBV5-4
CASTVAGSYNEQFF
TGTGCCAGCACGGTAGCGGGGTCCTACAATGAGCAGTTCTTC
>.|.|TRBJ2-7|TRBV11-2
CASSHTLAYLSSYEQYF
TGTGCCAGCAGCCATACCCTAGCGTATTTAAGCTCCTACGAGCAGTACTTC
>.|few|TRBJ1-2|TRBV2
CASSPTSNYGYTF
TGTGCCAGCAGCCCCACATCGAACTATGGCTACACCTTC
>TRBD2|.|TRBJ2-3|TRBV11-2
CASSYDSGRADTQYF
TGTGCCAGCAGCTACGATAGCGGGAGGGCGGATACGCAGTATTTT
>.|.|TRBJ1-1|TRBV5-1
CASSLQGQGSGTEAFF
TGCGCCAGCAGCTTGCAAGGGCAGGGGTCGGGCACTGAAGCTTTCTTT
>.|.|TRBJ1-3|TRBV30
CAGVTAYSGNTIYF
TGTGCCGGAGTGACGGCTTACTCTGGAAACACCATATATTTT
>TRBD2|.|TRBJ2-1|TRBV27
CASTQDAGTTTYNEQFF
TGTGCCAGCACCCAAGACGCAGGGACTACCACCTACAATGAGCAGTTCTTC
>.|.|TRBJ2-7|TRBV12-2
CASRAETGISYEEQYF
TGTGCAAGTCGCGCCGAGACAGGGATCTCCTACGAGGAGCAGTACTTC
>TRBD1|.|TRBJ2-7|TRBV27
CASSLLGTGAYEQYF
TGTGCCAGCAGTTTGTTGGGGACAGGGGCCTACGAGCAGTACTTC
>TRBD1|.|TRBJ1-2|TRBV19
CASSSGTDVNYGYTF
TGTGCCAGTAGTTCCGGGACAGACGTTAACTATGGCTACACCTTC
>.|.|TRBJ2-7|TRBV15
CATSSGDSSYEQYF
TGTGCCACCAGCAGCGGGGATAGCTCCTACGAGCAGTACTTC
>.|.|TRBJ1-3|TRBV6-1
CASSEQGQSSGNTIYF
TGTGCCAGCAGTGAGCAGGGGCAGAGCTCTGGAAACACCATATATTTT
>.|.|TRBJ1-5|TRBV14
CASSHSEESAQHF
TGTGCCAGCAGCCACTCAGAGGAGTCAGCCCAGCATTTT
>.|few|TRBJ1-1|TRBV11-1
CASSLVAENTEAFF
TGTGCCAGCAGCTTAGTGGCCGAAAACACTGAAGCTTTCTTT
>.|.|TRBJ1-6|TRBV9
CASSATGSSYNSPLHF
TGTGCCAGCAGCGCTACAGGGAGCTCCTATAATTCACCCCTCCACTTT
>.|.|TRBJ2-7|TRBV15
CATSSPLAGRDSYEQYF
TGTGCCACCAGCAGTCCCCTCGCGGGACGGGACTCCTACGAGCAGTACTTC
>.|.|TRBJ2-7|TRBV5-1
CASSPGTGSYEQYF
TGCGCCAGCAGCCCAGGCACAGGGTCCTACGAGCAGTACTTC
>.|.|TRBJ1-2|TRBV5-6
CASSLAGAPQRDYGYTF
TGTGCCAGCAGCTTGGCAGGGGCGCCACAAAGAGACTATGGCTACACCTTC
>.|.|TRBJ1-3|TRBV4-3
CASSPKAAPAGSGNTIYF
TGCGCCAGCAGCCCCAAGGCGGCCCCGGCTGGTTCTGGAAACACCATATATTTT
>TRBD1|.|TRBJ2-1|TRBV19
CASSIRRQGGNEQFF
TGTGCCAGTAGTATTCGGCGACAGGGCGGCAATGAGCAGTTCTTC
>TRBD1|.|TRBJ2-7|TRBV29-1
CSVGDRGQTYEQYF
TGCAGCGTGGGGGACAGGGGGCAAACCTACGAGCAGTACTTC
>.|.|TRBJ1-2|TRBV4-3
CASSPVLGANYGYTF
TGCGCCAGCAGCCCCGTGTTGGGAGCTAACTATGGCTACACCTTC
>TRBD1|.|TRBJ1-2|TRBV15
CATSSGDRNYGYTF
TGTGCCACCAGCTCTGGGGACAGGAACTATGGCTACACCTTC
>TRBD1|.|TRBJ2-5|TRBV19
CASSGRGLETQYF
TGTGCCAGTAGCGGCAGGGGGCTCGAGACCCAGTACTTC
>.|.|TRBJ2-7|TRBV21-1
CASSKEREGAYEQYF
TGTGCCAGCAGCAAAGAACGGGAGGGGGCCTACGAGCAGTACTTC
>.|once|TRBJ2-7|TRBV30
CAWSGNNGVVRMGQYF
TGTGCCTGGAGTGGGAACAACGGGGTTGTACGAATGGGGCAGTACTTC
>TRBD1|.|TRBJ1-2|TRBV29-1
CSVVGLPQDRGGYTF
TGCAGCGTTGTTGGGCTTCCCCAGGACAGGGGCGGCTACACCTTC
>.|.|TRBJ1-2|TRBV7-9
CASSLGGGDGYTF
TGTGCCAGCAGCTTAGGCGGAGGGGACGGCTACACCTTC
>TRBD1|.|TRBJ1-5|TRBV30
CAWNQGAGDQPQHF
TGTGCCTGGAATCAGGGGGCGGGAGATCAGCCCCAGCATTTT
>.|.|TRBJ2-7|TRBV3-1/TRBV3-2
CASSQGRGVYEQYF
TGTGCCAGCAGCCAGGGCAGGGGAGTATACGAGCAGTACTTC
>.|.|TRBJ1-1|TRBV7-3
CASSSRDTEAFF
TGTGCCAGCAGCTCCCGAGACACTGAAGCTTTCTTT
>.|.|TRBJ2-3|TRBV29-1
CSVQGRGGDTQYF
TGCAGCGTTCAAGGGCGTGGAGGAGATACGCAGTATTTT
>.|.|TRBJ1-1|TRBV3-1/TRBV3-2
CASSQGLGGLNTEAFF
TGTGCCAGCAGCCAAGGCCTGGGAGGGCTGAACACTGAAGCTTTCTTT
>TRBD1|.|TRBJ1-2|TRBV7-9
CASSLERDRGRNGYTF
TGTGCCAGCAGCTTAGAGCGGGACAGGGGGCGTAATGGCTACACCTTC
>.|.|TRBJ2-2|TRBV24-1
CATSESGQRYTGELFF
TGTGCCACCAGTGAATCTGGACAGAGGTACACCGGGGAGCTGTTTTTT